The clone carrying this T cell receptor (beta chain) has a handful of counts. Its antigen remains unidentified. The record originates from a study of T cells in tuberculosis. Whole-study context: Sequenced TCRs come from CD1B-GMM tetramer-binding T cells. IGRA-negative adolescents, IGRA-positive adolescents with latent tuberculosis and adults with active tuberculosis formed this South African cohort.

Findings of the study overall: The TCR-beta difference was not significant; alpha differences partly reflected length. GMM-specific TCRs were nearer to active tuberculosis alpha repertoires, suggesting expansion.

The CDR3 runs 12 residues. From germline, CDR1 is SNHLY and CDR2 FYNNEI. Germline trimming cut 11 bases from V and 3 bases from J; bases unmatched to any gene: 1. The repertoire was sequenced with immunoSEQ multiplex PCR; TCRdb's copy has only in-frame clones and lacks some. The sample yields 25,000 to 35,000 clones, 90% seen once. Sequenced material: PBMCs. V usage is TRBV2 and J usage is TRBJ2-5; 12 bases line up with TRBD2. The TCR sequence derives from a donor between 10 and 35 years old with latent tuberculosis or without tuberculosis infection. The CDR3 bases are TGTGCCGGACTAGCGGGGAAAGAGACCCAGTACTTC. Encoded protein: CAGLAGKETQYF.